Listed below are T cell receptor beta chains from one sample, sequenced in a study of OX40 agonist ivuxolimab in advanced cancers. TCRdb's table, derived via immunoSEQ multiplex PCR, lists solely in-frame clones and lacks some. This table holds over 60,000 clones, 80% to 85% found once. Source: CD4+ or CD8+ T cells sorted from blood, taken in a trial of the OX40 agonist ivuxolimab. Receptors originate from an adult with an advanced solid tumor such as melanoma, head and neck, liver or kidney cancer. The CDR3 runs from the conserved cysteine through the conserved F or W. D genes are given only for firm matches. Size values are once, few and many counts, or a class for expanded clones, and some rows have none.

>TRBV6-6|NA|NA|TRBJ1-5
TGTGCCAGCAGTCCAGGGATCAATCAGCCCCAGCATTTT
CASSPGINQPQHF
>TRBV7-2|NA|NA|TRBJ1-4
TGTGCCAGCAGCTCACCAAACGAAAAACTGTTTTTT
CASSSPNEKLFF
>TRBV28|TRBD2|NA|TRBJ2-7
TGTGCCAGCAGTTTTGCAGGACTAGCGGGGGGGGTCTCCTACGAGCAGTACTTC
CASSFAGLAGGVSYEQYF
>TRBV5-1|NA|NA|TRBJ1-4
TGCGCCAGCAAAACAGGAGGCCACGAAGAAAAACTGTTTTTT
CASKTGGHEEKLFF
>TRBV30|NA|few|TRBJ1-1
TGTGCCTGGAGCGGGTTTTTTTTTGAGGCTTTCTTT
CAWSGFFFEAFF
>TRBV19|NA|NA|TRBJ1-2
TGTGCCAGTAGAGAACACACGGGTGGTTTAGGCTACACCTTC
CASREHTGGLGYTF
>TRBV7-2|NA|NA|TRBJ2-7
TGTGCCAGCAGCCCAATGGACAGCTCCTACGAGCAGTACTTC
CASSPMDSSYEQYF
>TRBV5-1|TRBD2|once|TRBJ2-2
TGCGCCAGCAGCTGGAGCCTTGCTAGCGGGAGATCCCCGAACACCGGGGAGCTGTTTTTT
CASSWSLASGRSPNTGELFF
>TRBV5-1|NA|NA|TRBJ2-7
TGCGCCAGCAGCAGCCCGGGGCTCGATTACGAGCAGTACTTC
CASSSPGLDYEQYF
>TRBV12-5|NA|NA|TRBJ1-1
TGTGCTAGTGGCCCTCAACAGGGTCGTGGGAACACTGAAGCTTTCTTT
CASGPQQGRGNTEAFF
>TRBV30|TRBD1|NA|TRBJ1-1
TGTGCCTGGAGTCAGGGGGCCTGGACTGAAGCTTTCTTT
CAWSQGAWTEAFF
>TRBV19|TRBD1|once|TRBJ2-2
TGTGCCAGTAGTATGGACAGGGGCAGGGAGCTGTTTTTT
CASSMDRGRELFF
>TRBV5-4|TRBD1|few|TRBJ1-2
TGTGCCAGCAGCCCAGGGACAGGGAATGGCTACACCTTC
CASSPGTGNGYTF
>TRBV5-6|TRBD1|NA|TRBJ2-2
TGTGCCAGCAGCTTCGACAGGGAAAAGCTGTTTTTT
CASSFDREKLFF
>TRBV9|NA|NA|TRBJ2-2
TGTGCCAGCAGCTCCCGGAAAGGGGAGCTGTTTTTT
CASSSRKGELFF
>TRBV28|NA|NA|TRBJ1-2
TGTGCCAGCAGTTTATTTAGGGTCCGGAGGGGCTATGGCTACACCTTC
CASSLFRVRRGYGYTF
>TRBV19|NA|NA|TRBJ2-5
TGTGCCAGTAGTATCGGGACTTCTCACGGGACCCAGTACTTC
CASSIGTSHGTQYF
>TRBV29-1|NA|NA|TRBJ1-5
TGCAGCGTTGAAGTAGGGGGAGGGCAGCCCCAGCATTTT
CSVEVGGGQPQHF
>TRBV28|NA|NA|TRBJ2-7
TGTGCCAGCAACGACCGGACCTACGAGCAGTACTTC
CASNDRTYEQYF
>TRBV30|NA|NA|TRBJ2-6
TGTGCCCGGGGGTATGCCGGGGCCAACGTCCTGACTTTC
CARGYAGANVLTF
>TRBV7-6|TRBD2|NA|TRBJ2-5
TGTGCCAGCAGCCAAAGTGGGGGGGTAGAGACCCAGTACTTC
CASSQSGGVETQYF
>TRBV28|NA|NA|TRBJ2-3
TGTGCCAGCAGGAGAAGAGATACGCAGTATTTT
CASRRRDTQYF
>TRBV15|TRBD2|NA|TRBJ2-3
TGTGCCACCAGCGGCCGAAATAGCGGGGGAACAGATACGCAGTATTTT
CATSGRNSGGTDTQYF
>TRBV5-6|NA|few|TRBJ1-4
TGTGCCAGCAGCCTAATCGAAGGTGAAAAACTGTTTTTT
CASSLIEGEKLFF
>TRBV18|NA|NA|TRBJ2-3
TGTGCCAGCTCACCACCTGAGGGCACAGATACGCAGTATTTT
CASSPPEGTDTQYF
>TRBV4-1|NA|NA|TRBJ1-5
TGCGCCAGCAGCCAGAGAGTCGGTCAGCCCCAGCATTTT
CASSQRVGQPQHF
>TRBV7-9|NA|NA|TRBJ2-1
TGTGCCAGCAGCTTATGGACTACATACAATGAGCAGTTCTTC
CASSLWTTYNEQFF
>TRBV6-5|NA|NA|TRBJ1-2
TGTGCCAGCAGTTACAGGGCTGTTTACACCTTC
CASSYRAVYTF
>TRBV10-1|TRBD2|NA|TRBJ2-1
TGCGCCATCCTTAGCGGGGGGGGGTCCCTCTACAATGAGCAGTTCTTC
CAILSGGGSLYNEQFF
>TRBV27|TRBD1|NA|TRBJ1-3
TGTGCCAGCAGTTTATCGGGGACAGGTTCGGGAAACACCATATATTTT
CASSLSGTGSGNTIYF
>TRBV28|NA|NA|TRBJ2-3
TGTGCCAGCAGTCCTCGCATCACAGATACGCAGTATTTT
CASSPRITDTQYF
>TRBV7-2|NA|NA|TRBJ1-2
TGTGCCACAAAAATCGGCGCATCGCTCGCCTCCGGGCCCCCCTATGGCTACACCTTC
CATKIGASLASGPPYGYTF
>TRBV28|NA|few|TRBJ2-5
TGTGCCAGCAGTCCCGAGGGTGGGGTACTGAGGACCCAGTACTTC
CASSPEGGVLRTQYF
>TRBV9|NA|once|TRBJ1-3
TGTGCCAGCAGCGTAGCCCACGCCTCTGGAAACACCATATATTTT
CASSVAHASGNTIYF
>TRBV2|NA|NA|TRBJ2-1
TGTGCCAGCAGCAGCGGTTTTAATGAGCAGTTCTTC
CASSSGFNEQFF
>TRBV28|NA|NA|TRBJ2-7
TGTGCCAGCATATCAGGGCTTACCAACGTGGAGCAGTACTTC
CASISGLTNVEQYF
>TRBV4-2|TRBD2|NA|TRBJ2-5
TGTGCCAGCAGCCAAGTAGGCGGGGGGGCCGCAGAGACCCAGTACTTC
CASSQVGGGAAETQYF
>TRBV6-5|NA|NA|TRBJ1-3
TGTGCCAGCAGTTACTTACAGGGTGGAAACACCATATATTTT
CASSYLQGGNTIYF
>TRBV28|NA|NA|TRBJ2-7
TGTGCCAGCGTAACAGTCCCCTACGAGCAGTACTTC
CASVTVPYEQYF
>TRBV29-1|NA|NA|TRBJ1-2
TGCAGCGTTGACTGGGGGGCGTCGGGCTATGGCTACACCTTC
CSVDWGASGYGYTF